Below are 26 T cell receptor beta chains sequenced from a single sample in a study of radiation and T cells in renal cell carcinoma. As for time point: blood 4 weeks post-SBRT, at nephrectomy. Regarding treatment: 15 Gy SBRT to primary tumor, nephrectomy 4 weeks later. The repertoire was sequenced with immunoSEQ multiplex PCR; TCRdb's copy has only in-frame clones and lacks some. Found here are around 180,000 clones, approximately 90% of them singletons; the top ten hold around 11%. The material was blood, obtained from a patient whose treatment included radiotherapy and nephrectomy. The receptors shown here come from a woman aged 50 to 60 with renal cell carcinoma.

The genes are TRBV2 and TRBJ1-6; the D gene is possibly TRBD1 (6 bases). V was cut by 5 bases and J by 6 bases, with 14 bases left in between. Germline V lookup: CDR1 SNHLY, CDR2 FYNNEI. The CDR3 contains 15 residues. The CDR3 nucleotides read TGTGCCAGCAGTCCCCGGCAGGGGCTTAATTCACCCCTCCACTTT. Amino acids: CASSPRQGLNSPLHF.

The gene calls are TRBV6-5 and TRBJ1-2, with D possibly matching TRBD1 (6 bases). Germline-derived CDR1 and CDR2 are MNHEY and SVGAGI. This CDR3 has 14 residues. With 7 bases removed from V and 9 bases from J, the gap between germline ends came to 21 bases. For the CDR3, the DNA is TGTGCCAGCAAAACAGGGCCGTCCTCCCCGCGCTACACCTTC. Its protein product is CASKTGPSSPRYTF.

The table lists this clone with a few counts. The V call is TRBV5-6, the J call TRBJ1-6; 8 positions match TRBD1. Germline trimming cut 2 bases from V and 8 bases from J; bases unmatched to any gene: 6. Germline V gives CDR1 SGHDT, CDR2 YYEEEE. CDR3 length: 15 amino acids. The CDR3 DNA sequence: TGTGCCAGCAGCTTTGAGCGACAGGGGTATTCACCCCTCCACTTT. This sequence encodes CASSFERQGYSPLHF.

This CDR3 reads CASSEALDGNQPQHF. The CDR3 nucleotides read TGTGCCAGCAGTGAAGCGCTTGACGGCAATCAGCCCCAGCATTTT. The genes are TRBV2 and TRBJ1-5, with D hard to call. This CDR3 has 15 amino acids. Germline V gene sequence: CDR1 SNHLY, CDR2 FYNNEI. V lost 0 bases to trimming and J lost 2 bases, with 8 bases between them.

In DNA, the CDR3 is TGCGCCAGCAGCTTGGTAACTAACACTGAAGCTTTCTTT. Translation gives CASSLVTNTEAFF. The gene calls are TRBV5-1 and TRBJ1-1, with D unresolved. Deletions cut 0 bases from V and 2 bases from J, with 5 bases between. Germline-derived CDR1 and CDR2 are SGHRS and YFSETQ. This CDR3 has 13 amino acids.

The genes are TRBV15 and TRBJ2-7; D not certain. The germline V and J ends were trimmed by 0 bases and 8 bases, with 17 bases remaining between them. This CDR3 is built from 15 residues. Germline V gene lookup returns CDR1 LNHNV and CDR2 YYDKDF (reference sequence). As DNA, the CDR3 is TGTGCCACCAGCAGAGAAAGAGCGACAACCTATCAGCAGTACTTC. Translation gives CATSRERATTYQQYF.

The V gene is TRBV5-6, the J gene TRBJ2-3, with 8 positions matching TRBD2. Trimming removed 1 base from V and 0 bases from J; junction bases left unmatched: 1. The germline V gene encodes CDR1 SGHDT and CDR2 YYEEEE. The CDR3 has 15 amino acids. The CDR3 sequence: CASSLTSGSTDTQYF. The CDR3 nucleotides are TGTGCCAGCAGCTTGACTAGCGGAAGCACAGATACGCAGTATTTT.

The chain has TRBV7-6 and TRBJ2-2; TRBD1 matches 8 bases. Per germline, CDR1 SGHVS and CDR2 FNYEAQ. Losses at the gene ends were 6 bases for V and 4 bases for J; bases not matched to a gene: 7. The CDR3 is 15 amino acids. The CDR3 spells CASRIGTGGTGELFF. In DNA, the CDR3 is TGTGCCAGCAGGATAGGTACAGGGGGCACCGGGGAGCTGTTTTTT.

This clone was seen only once. The chain combines TRBV2 with TRBJ2-7; TRBD2 aligns across 8 bases. Germline CDR1 reads SNHLY; CDR2 reads FYNNEI. The CDR3 has 15 residues. Losses at the gene ends were 4 bases for V and 2 bases for J; bases not matched to a gene: 7. CDR3 region: CASSVSGLGAYEQYF. CDR3 in DNA: TGTGCCAGCAGTGTATCGGGACTAGGCGCCTACGAGCAGTACTTC.

CDR3 DNA: TGCGCCAGCAGCTTCGGGACAGACTACAATGAGCAGTTCTTC. This sequence encodes CASSFGTDYNEQFF. V gene TRBV5-1 combines with J gene TRBJ2-1, with TRBD1 identical over 7 bases. This CDR3 contains 14 residues. Trimming took 2 bases from V and 3 from J; bases not matched to a gene: 2. Germline lookup yields CDR1 SGHRS and CDR2 YFSETQ. Looking up the rest from reference TRBV5-1 and TRBJ2-1 gives the full variable domain: KAGVTQTPRYLIKTRGQQVTLSCSPISGHRSVSWYQQTPGQGLQFLFEYFSETQRNKGNFPGRFSGRQFSNSRSEMNVSTLELGDSALYLCASSFGTDYNEQFFGPGTRLTVL.

This sequence joins TRBV7-9 and TRBJ1-4; 9 bases align to TRBD1. The ends lost 5 bases at V and 6 bases at J; junction bases unmatched: 10. This CDR3 has 16 residues. Per germline, CDR1 SEHNR and CDR2 FQNEAQ (reference sequence). The CDR3 loop is CASSAERGQGYEKLFF. DNA for the CDR3: TGTGCCAGCAGCGCGGAACGGGGACAGGGATATGAAAAACTGTTTTTT.

The table lists this clone with a count of one. The chain couples TRBV6-6 to TRBJ2-7; possible D gene TRBD2, 7 bases. Trimming left V 7 bases short and J 6 bases short, with 19 bases between. The germline CDR1 and CDR2 sequences are MNHNY and SVGAGI (reference sequence). This CDR3 is 14 amino acids long. CDR3 nucleotide sequence: TGTGCCAGCATCTGGGGAGGGGGGCACTCCGAGCAGTACTTC. Its translation is CASIWGGGHSEQYF.

In this sample, this clone turned up once. The chain has TRBV7-9 and TRBJ1-1; D is possibly TRBD1 (5 bases). V lost 3 bases, J lost 3 bases, and 11 bases lay in between. This CDR3 spans 14 amino acids. Per germline, CDR1 SEHNR and CDR2 FQNEAQ (reference sequence). The CDR3 reads CASSFSGFDTEAFF. The CDR3 DNA reads as TGTGCCAGCAGCTTTTCAGGGTTCGACACTGAAGCTTTCTTT. Filled out from reference TRBV7-9 and TRBJ1-1, the complete variable domain reads DTGVSQNPRHKITKRGQNVTFRCDPISEHNRLYWYRQTLGQGPEFLTYFQNEAQLEKSRLLSDRFSAERPKGSFSTLEIQRTEQGDSAMYLCASSFSGFDTEAFFGQGTRLTVV.

The chain joins TRBV28 to TRBJ1-2; D is uncertain. Trimming shortened V by 5 bases and J by 8 bases, and 15 bases separated the two germline ends. Germline V lookup: CDR1 MDHEN, CDR2 SYDVKM. CDR3 size: 13 residues. DNA for the CDR3: TGTGCCAGCAGTATCATCGCCCGATGGGGCTACACCTTC. This gives the protein CASSIIARWGYTF.

J is TRBJ2-2 and V is TRBV6-6, with a tentative D call TRBD2 (6 bases). Trimming removed 2 bases from V and 3 bases from J, with 10 bases in between. Germline-derived CDR1 and CDR2 are MNHNY and SVGAGI (reference sequence). This CDR3 region has 15 residues. CDR3 region: CASSYGGSDTGELFF. The CDR3 DNA reads TGTGCCAGCAGTTACGGGGGGTCGGACACCGGGGAGCTGTTTTTT.

The chain joins TRBV6-1 to TRBJ2-3; the match to TRBD1 covers 7 bases. Unmatched junction bases numbered 10, after V lost 10 bases and J lost 0 bases. Germline CDR1 is MNHNS and CDR2 is SASEGT. The CDR3 contains 15 residues. This CDR3 is CATMIGQVSTDTQYF. CDR3 coding DNA: TGTGCCACCATGATCGGACAGGTTAGCACAGATACGCAGTATTTT.

The gene calls are TRBV30 and TRBJ2-5; either TRBD1 or TRBD2 may supply D (6 bases each). V gave up 7 bases and J gave up 4 bases, with 13 bases separating them. This CDR3 comprises 12 residues. The germline V gene has CDR1 GTSNPN and CDR2 SVGIG (reference sequence). CDR3 loop: CALEGGPETQYF. In DNA form, the CDR3 reads TGTGCCTTAGAAGGGGGGCCAGAGACCCAGTACTTC.

V usage is TRBV4-1 and J usage is TRBJ2-7; D is undetermined. The CDR3 loop spans 15 amino acids. V shed 4 bases and J shed 2 bases, with 15 bases lying between them. Germline CDR1 and CDR2: MGHRA and YSYEKL. CDR3 amino acids: CASSLSAVSTYEQYF. The CDR3 coding sequence is TGCGCCAGCAGCCTTTCGGCAGTTTCGACCTACGAGCAGTACTTC.

In its sample, this clone was seen once. The rearrangement joins TRBV6-1 to TRBJ1-1; no clear D gene. The germline CDR1 and CDR2 sequences are MNHNS and SASEGT. The CDR3 runs to 13 residues. Trimming took off 4 bases at V and 3 bases at J, with 9 bases between the two ends. The CDR3: CASSVRTYTEAFF. The CDR3 region has the DNA TGTGCCAGCAGTGTCCGGACCTACACTGAAGCTTTCTTT.

The V call is TRBV11-2, the J call TRBJ2-5; a possible D gene is TRBD1 (7 bases). Deletions cut 5 bases from V and 1 base from J, with 20 bases between. Germline CDR1 is SGHAT and CDR2 is FQNNGV. The CDR3 covers 17 residues. CDR3 sequence reads: CASSLIGGGRGQETQYF. CDR3 DNA: TGTGCCAGCAGCCTAATCGGAGGGGGCAGGGGCCAAGAGACCCAGTACTTC.

The CDR3 DNA is TGTGCCAGCAGCCCCGGGGGCAGGTTTGTGTCTGGGGCCAACGTCCTGACTTTC. Its translation: CASSPGGRFVSGANVLTF. The J gene is TRBJ2-6, the V gene TRBV28; D is tentatively TRBD1 or TRBD2 (6 bases each). Trimming shortened V by 6 bases and J by 1 base, and 19 bases separated the two germline ends. CDR1 is MDHEN, CDR2 SYDVKM, per germline. This CDR3 has 18 residues.

The V call is TRBV7-6, the J call TRBJ2-3; 8 positions agree with TRBD2. Germline CDR1 is SGHVS and CDR2 is FNYEAQ. CDR3 size: 16 residues. The V and J ends lost 0 bases and 2 bases, in that order; junction bases with no gene match: 4. DNA for the CDR3: TGTGCCAGCAGCTTAGCGACTAGCGCAATCACAGATACGCAGTATTTT. This sequence encodes CASSLATSAITDTQYF. The full variable domain, completed using reference TRBV7-6 and TRBJ2-3, is GAGVSQSPRYKVTKRGQDVALRCDPISGHVSLYWYRQALGQGPEFLTYFNYEAQQDKSGLPNDRFSAERPEGSISTLTIQRTEQRDSAMYRCASSLATSAITDTQYFGPGTRLTVL.

The chain has TRBV5-1 and TRBJ1-4; 7 bases align to TRBD1. Germline CDR1 reads SGHRS; CDR2 reads YFSETQ. Germline trimming cut 3 bases from V and 7 bases from J; bases unmatched to any gene: 6. The CDR3 loop spans 14 amino acids. The CDR3 nucleotides are TGCGCCAGCAGCTCCCAGGGGGACAGTGAAAAACTGTTTTTT. This gives the protein CASSSQGDSEKLFF.

The chain employs TRBV5-6 and TRBJ1-5; D unresolved. Deletions cut 2 bases from V and 6 bases from J, with 18 bases between. Germline loops: CDR1 SGHDT, CDR2 YYEEEE. The CDR3 spans 16 residues. In DNA, the CDR3 is TGTGCCAGCAGCTTAGCGGGGAGTTCCGGCACTCAGCCCCAGCATTTT. Translation: CASSLAGSSGTQPQHF.

The chain uses TRBV19 and TRBJ2-7; TRBD1 matches 8 bases. This CDR3 contains 14 residues. Unmatched junction bases numbered 8, after V lost 7 bases and J lost 3 bases. Germline loops: CDR1 LNHDA, CDR2 SQIVND (reference sequence). In nucleotides, the CDR3 is TGTGCCAGTAAGGAGCAGGGGGCCAACTACGAGCAGTACTTC. This translates into CASKEQGANYEQYF.

As regards this clone: One end of the junction does not line up with germline, which may come from a read error. The chain joins TRBV5-1 to TRBJ1-4; 8 nucleotides align to TRBD1. The CDR3 contains 15 residues. Germline V gene sequence: CDR1 SGHRS, CDR2 YFSETQ. In DNA, the CDR3 is TGTGCCAGCAGCCGTTCCCGGACAGGGAAGGAAAAACTGTTTTTT. Protein: CASSRSRTGKEKLFF. Filled out from reference TRBV5-1 and TRBJ1-4, the complete variable domain reads KAGVTQTPRYLIKTRGQQVTLSCSPISGHRSVSWYQQTPGQGLQFLFEYFSETQRNKGNFPGRFSGRQFSNSRSEMNVSTLELGDSALYLCASSRSRTGKEKLFFGSGTQLSVL.